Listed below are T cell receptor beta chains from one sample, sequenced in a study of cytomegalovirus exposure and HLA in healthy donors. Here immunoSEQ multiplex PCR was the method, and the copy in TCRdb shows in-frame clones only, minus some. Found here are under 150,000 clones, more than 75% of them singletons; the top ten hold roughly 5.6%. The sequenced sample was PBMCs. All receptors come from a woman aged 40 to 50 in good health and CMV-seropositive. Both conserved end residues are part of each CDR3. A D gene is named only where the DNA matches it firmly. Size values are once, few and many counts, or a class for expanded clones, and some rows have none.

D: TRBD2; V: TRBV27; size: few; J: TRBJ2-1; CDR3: CASSLRGLAGSYNEQFF; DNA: TGTGCCAGCAGTTTACGAGGACTAGCGGGATCCTACAATGAGCAGTTCTTC
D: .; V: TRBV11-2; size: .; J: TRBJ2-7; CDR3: CASSSSASYEQYF; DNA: TGTGCCAGCAGTTCTAGTGCAAGCTACGAGCAGTACTTC
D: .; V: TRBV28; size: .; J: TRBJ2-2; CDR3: CASRIRRVPGELFF; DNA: TGTGCCAGCAGGATCCGCAGGGTGCCCGGGGAGCTGTTTTTT
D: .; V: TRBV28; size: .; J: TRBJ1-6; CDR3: CASSLTDNNNSPLHF; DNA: TGTGCCAGCAGTTTAACGGACAATAATAATTCACCCCTCCACTTT
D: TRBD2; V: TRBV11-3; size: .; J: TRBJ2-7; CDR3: CASSLEGGRGSYEQYF; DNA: TGTGCCAGCAGCTTAGAAGGAGGGAGGGGCTCCTACGAGCAGTACTTC
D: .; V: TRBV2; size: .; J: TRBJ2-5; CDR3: CASTFSAGEETRYF; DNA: TGTGCCAGCACTTTTAGCGCTGGCGAAGAGACCCGGTACTTC
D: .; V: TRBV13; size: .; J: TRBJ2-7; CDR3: CASSSRQGSYEQYF; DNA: TGTGCCAGCAGCTCGAGACAAGGCTCCTACGAGCAGTACTTC
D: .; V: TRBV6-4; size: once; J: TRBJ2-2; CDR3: CASSGQNTGELFF; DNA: TGTGCCAGCAGTGGTCAAAACACCGGGGAGCTGTTTTTT
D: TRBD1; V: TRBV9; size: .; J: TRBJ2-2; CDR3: CASSVDPRGKGTGELFF; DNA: TGTGCCAGCAGCGTAGACCCCAGGGGGAAGGGCACCGGGGAGCTGTTTTTT
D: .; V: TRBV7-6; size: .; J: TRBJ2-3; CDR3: CASSFTAQGFTDTQYF; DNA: TGTGCCAGCAGCTTCACGGCCCAGGGATTCACAGATACGCAGTATTTT
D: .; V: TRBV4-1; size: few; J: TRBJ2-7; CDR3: CASSQDSGEEQYF; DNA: TGCGCCAGCAGCCAAGATTCGGGTGAAGAGCAGTACTTC
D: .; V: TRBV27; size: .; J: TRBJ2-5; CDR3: CASSSAGRETQYF; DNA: TGTGCCAGCAGCTCCGCGGGGAGGGAGACCCAGTACTTC
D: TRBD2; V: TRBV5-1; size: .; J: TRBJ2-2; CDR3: CASSSTSGRAAGELFF; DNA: TGCGCCAGCAGCAGTACTAGCGGGAGGGCCGCCGGGGAGCTGTTTTTT
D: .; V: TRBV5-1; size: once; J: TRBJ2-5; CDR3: CASSSAGKETQYF; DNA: TGCGCCAGCAGCTCAGCAGGGAAAGAGACCCAGTACTTC
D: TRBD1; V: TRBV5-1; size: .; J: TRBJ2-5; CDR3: CASSPQGAQETQYF; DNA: TGCGCCAGCAGCCCACAGGGGGCCCAAGAGACCCAGTACTTC
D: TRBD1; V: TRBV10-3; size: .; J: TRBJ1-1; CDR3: CAISPGQGNTEAFF; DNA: TGTGCCATCAGTCCGGGACAGGGCAACACTGAAGCTTTCTTT
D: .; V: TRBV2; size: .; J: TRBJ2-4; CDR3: CASSDLASYKNIQYF; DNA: TGTGCCAGCAGTGATCTAGCCTCCTACAAAAACATTCAGTACTTC
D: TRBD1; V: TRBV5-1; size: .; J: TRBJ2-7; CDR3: CASSFRQGKYEQYF; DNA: TGCGCCAGCAGCTTTCGACAGGGGAAGTACGAGCAGTACTTC
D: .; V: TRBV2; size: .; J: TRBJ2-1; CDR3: CASTGESDEQFF; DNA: TGTGCCAGCACCGGAGAGAGCGATGAGCAGTTCTTC
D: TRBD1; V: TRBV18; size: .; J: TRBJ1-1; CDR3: CASSPKDRGEAFF; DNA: TGTGCCAGCTCACCAAAGGACAGGGGTGAAGCTTTCTTT
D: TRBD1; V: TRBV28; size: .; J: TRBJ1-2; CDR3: CASSLGQGYFYGYTF; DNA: TGTGCCAGCAGTCTCGGACAGGGCTATTTCTATGGCTACACCTTC
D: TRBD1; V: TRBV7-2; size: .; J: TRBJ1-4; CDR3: CASSRQGVLNEKLFF; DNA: TGTGCCAGCAGCCGACAGGGGGTGCTTAATGAAAAACTGTTTTTT
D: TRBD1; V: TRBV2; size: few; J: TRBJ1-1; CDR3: CASSQQGAGTEAFF; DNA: TGTGCCAGCAGTCAACAGGGGGCTGGCACTGAAGCTTTCTTT
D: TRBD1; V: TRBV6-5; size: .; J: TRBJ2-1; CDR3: CASSRTGGNEQFF; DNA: TGTGCCAGCAGTCGGACAGGGGGCAATGAGCAGTTCTTC
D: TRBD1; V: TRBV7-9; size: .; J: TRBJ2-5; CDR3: CASSSGGETQYF; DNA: TGTGCCAGCAGCTCAGGGGGCGAGACCCAGTACTTC
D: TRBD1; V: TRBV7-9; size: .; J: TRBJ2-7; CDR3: CASSSLGAGGFYEQYF; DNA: TGTGCCAGCAGCTCCTTGGGGGCAGGGGGTTTCTACGAGCAGTACTTC
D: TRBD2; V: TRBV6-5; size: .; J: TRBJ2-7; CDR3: CASSPSGFRYEQYF; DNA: TGTGCCAGCAGTCCTAGCGGTTTTCGCTACGAGCAGTACTTC